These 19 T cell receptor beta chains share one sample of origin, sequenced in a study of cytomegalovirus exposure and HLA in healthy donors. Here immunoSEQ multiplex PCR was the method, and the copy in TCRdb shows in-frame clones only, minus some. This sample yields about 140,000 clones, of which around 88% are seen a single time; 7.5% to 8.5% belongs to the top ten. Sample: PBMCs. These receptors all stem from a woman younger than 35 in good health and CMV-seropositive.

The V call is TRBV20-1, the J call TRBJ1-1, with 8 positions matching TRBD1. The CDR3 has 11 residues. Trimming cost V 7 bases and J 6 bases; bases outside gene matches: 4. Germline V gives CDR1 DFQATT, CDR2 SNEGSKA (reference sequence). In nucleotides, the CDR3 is TGCAGTGGGCAGGGGGCGTCTGAAGCTTTCTTT. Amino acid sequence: CSGQGASEAFF.

CDR3 residues: CASSFRQGVRNNEQFF. In nucleotides, the CDR3 is TGCGCCAGCAGCTTTCGACAGGGAGTCAGGAACAATGAGCAGTTCTTC. This chain uses TRBV5-1 with TRBJ2-1; 7 nucleotides agree with TRBD1. Germline V gives CDR1 SGHRS, CDR2 YFSETQ. V lost 2 bases to trimming and J lost 5 bases; unmatched junction nucleotides: 10. There are 16 residues in the CDR3.

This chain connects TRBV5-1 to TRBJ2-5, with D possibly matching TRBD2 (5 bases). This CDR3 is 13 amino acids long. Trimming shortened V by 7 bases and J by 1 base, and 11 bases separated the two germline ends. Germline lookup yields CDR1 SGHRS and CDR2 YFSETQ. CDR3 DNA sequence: TGCGCCAGCCCGCGGGCCCCCCAAGAGACCCAGTACTTC. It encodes CASPRAPQETQYF.

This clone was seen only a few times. DNA of the CDR3: TGTGCCAGCAGCTCGACCGGGACAGGGGTCGAGCAGTACTTC. Translated, it gives CASSSTGTGVEQYF. V is TRBV5-4 and J is TRBJ2-7, with 10 bases lining up with TRBD1. Germline lookup yields CDR1 SGHNT and CDR2 YYREEE (reference sequence). The CDR3 is made up of 14 amino acids. V shed 3 bases, J shed 6 bases, and the junction held 6 bases outside the gene matches. The whole variable domain, filled in from reference TRBV5-4 and TRBJ2-7, reads ETGVTQSPTHLIKTRGQQVTLRCSSQSGHNTVSWYQQALGQGPQFIFQYYREEENGRGNFPPRFSGLQFPNYSSELNVNALELDDSALYLCASSSTGTGVEQYFGPGTRLTVT.

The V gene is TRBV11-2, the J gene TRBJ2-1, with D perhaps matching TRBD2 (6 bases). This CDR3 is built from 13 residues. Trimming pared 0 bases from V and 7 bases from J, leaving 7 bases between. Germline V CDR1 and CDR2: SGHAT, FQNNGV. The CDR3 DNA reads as TGTGCCAGCAGCTTAGACCGGGAGAATGAGCAGTTCTTC. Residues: CASSLDRENEQFF. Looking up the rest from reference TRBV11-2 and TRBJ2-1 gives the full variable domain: EAGVAQSPRYKIIEKRQSVAFWCNPISGHATLYWYQQILGQGPKLLIQFQNNGVVDDSQLPKDRFSAERLKGVDSTLKIQPAKLEDSAVYLCASSLDRENEQFFGPGTRLTVL.

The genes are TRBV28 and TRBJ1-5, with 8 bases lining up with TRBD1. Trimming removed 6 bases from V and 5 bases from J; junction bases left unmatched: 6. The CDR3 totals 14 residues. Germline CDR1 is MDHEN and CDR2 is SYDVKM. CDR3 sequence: CASRGGTGYQPQHF. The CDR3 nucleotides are TGTGCCAGCAGGGGCGGGACAGGTTATCAGCCCCAGCATTTT.

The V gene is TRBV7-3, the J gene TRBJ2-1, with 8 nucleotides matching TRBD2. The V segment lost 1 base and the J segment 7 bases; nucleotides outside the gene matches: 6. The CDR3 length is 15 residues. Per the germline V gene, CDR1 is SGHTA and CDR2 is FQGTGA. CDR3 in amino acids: CASSLSRGGLNEQFF. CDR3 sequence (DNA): TGTGCCAGCAGCTTAAGCCGGGGGGGATTGAATGAGCAGTTCTTC.

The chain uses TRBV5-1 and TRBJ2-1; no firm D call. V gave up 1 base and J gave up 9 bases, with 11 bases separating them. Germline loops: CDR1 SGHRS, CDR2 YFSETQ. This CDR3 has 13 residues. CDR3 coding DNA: TGCGCCAGCAGCTTGCCCTCGGAGTCTGAGCAGTTCTTC. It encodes CASSLPSESEQFF.

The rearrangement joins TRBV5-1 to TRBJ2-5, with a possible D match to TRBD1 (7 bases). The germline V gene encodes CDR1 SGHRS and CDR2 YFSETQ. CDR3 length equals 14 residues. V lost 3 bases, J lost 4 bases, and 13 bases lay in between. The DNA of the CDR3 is TGCGCCAGCAGCTCGGCGGGGACAGTAGAGACCCAGTACTTC. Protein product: CASSSAGTVETQYF.

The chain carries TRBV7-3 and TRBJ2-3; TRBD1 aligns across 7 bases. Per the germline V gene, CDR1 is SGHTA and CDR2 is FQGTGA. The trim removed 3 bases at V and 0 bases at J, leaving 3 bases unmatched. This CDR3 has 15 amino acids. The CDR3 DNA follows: TGTGCCAGCAGCTTTCGGGACAGTAGCACAGATACGCAGTATTTT. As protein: CASSFRDSSTDTQYF.

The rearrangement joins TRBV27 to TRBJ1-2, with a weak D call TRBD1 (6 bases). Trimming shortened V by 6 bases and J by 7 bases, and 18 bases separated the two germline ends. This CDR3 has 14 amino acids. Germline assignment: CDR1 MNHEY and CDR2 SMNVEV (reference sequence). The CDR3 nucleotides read TGTGCCAGCAGAAGAAACAGGGAAGTAGGTGGCTACACCTTC. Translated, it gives CASRRNREVGGYTF.

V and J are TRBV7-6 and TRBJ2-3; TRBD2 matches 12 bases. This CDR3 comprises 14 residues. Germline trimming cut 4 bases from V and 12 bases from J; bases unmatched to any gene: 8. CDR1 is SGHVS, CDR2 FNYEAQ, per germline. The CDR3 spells CASSYRTSGDPQYF. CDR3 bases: TGTGCCAGCAGCTACCGGACTAGCGGGGACCCCCAGTATTTT.

The CDR3 is CASSRGSITAFF. The CDR3 region has the DNA TGTGCCAGCAGCCGCGGGTCGATCACAGCCTTCTTT. The J gene is TRBJ1-1, the V gene TRBV7-9; no clear D. CDR1 is SEHNR, CDR2 FQNEAQ, per germline (reference sequence). V was shortened by 5 bases and J by 14 bases, with 18 bases between the two germline ends. This CDR3 has 12 residues.

CDR3 nucleotides: TGTGCCAGCAGTCGGGACAGTAATTCACCCCTCCACTTT. Translating it yields CASSRDSNSPLHF. The chain employs TRBV28 and TRBJ1-6, with TRBD1 matching over 7 bases. The CDR3 spans 13 residues. The germline V gene encodes CDR1 MDHEN and CDR2 SYDVKM. V trimming: 5 bases; J trimming: 6 bases; junction bases outside the gene matches: 1.

CDR3 coding DNA: TGCGCCAGCAGCTTATACAGCACGAACACTGAAGCTTTCTTT. It translates to CASSLYSTNTEAFF. The chain employs TRBV5-1 and TRBJ1-1; unclear D gene. Trimming took 2 bases from V and 1 from J, leaving 9 bases between them. The germline V gene has CDR1 SGHRS and CDR2 YFSETQ. The CDR3 has 14 amino acids.

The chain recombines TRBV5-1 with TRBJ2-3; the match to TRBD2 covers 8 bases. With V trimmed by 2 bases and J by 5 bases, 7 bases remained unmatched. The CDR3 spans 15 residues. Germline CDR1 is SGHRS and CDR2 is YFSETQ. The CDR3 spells CASSFSGGPGDTQYF. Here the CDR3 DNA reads TGCGCCAGCAGCTTTTCGGGGGGGCCCGGAGATACGCAGTATTTT.

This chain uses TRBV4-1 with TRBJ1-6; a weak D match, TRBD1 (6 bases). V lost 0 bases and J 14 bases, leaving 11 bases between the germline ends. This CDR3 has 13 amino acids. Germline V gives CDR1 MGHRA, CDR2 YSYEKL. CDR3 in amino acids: CASSQEIRGTLHF. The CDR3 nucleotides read TGCGCCAGCAGCCAAGAAATTAGGGGGACCCTCCACTTT.

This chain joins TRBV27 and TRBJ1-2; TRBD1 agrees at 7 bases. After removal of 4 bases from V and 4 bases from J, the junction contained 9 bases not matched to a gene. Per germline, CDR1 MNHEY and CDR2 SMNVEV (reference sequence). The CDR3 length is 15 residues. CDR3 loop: CASSSRTGDPYGYTF. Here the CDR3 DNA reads TGTGCCAGCAGTTCCCGGACAGGAGACCCCTATGGCTACACCTTC.

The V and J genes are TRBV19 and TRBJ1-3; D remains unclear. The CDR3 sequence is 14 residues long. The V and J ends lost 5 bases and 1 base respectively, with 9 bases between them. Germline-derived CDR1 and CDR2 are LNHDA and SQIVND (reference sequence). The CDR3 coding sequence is TGTGCCAGTAGTGGCGCGGGTTCTGGAAACACCATATATTTT. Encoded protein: CASSGAGSGNTIYF.